The rows below give T cell receptor beta chains drawn from one sample of a study of shared clonotypes between healthy human individuals. The protocol was immunoSEQ multiplex PCR, while the TCRdb copy is restricted to in-frame clones and leaves out a portion. The sample carries under 1,100,000 clones, about 80% recorded once. The sequenced material came from memory CD4+ T cells from PBMCs. The receptor set was obtained from a man aged 18 to 30 in good health. Some clones in this sample may be carry-over from other donors' samples. Both conserved end residues are part of each CDR3. A D gene is named only where the DNA matches it firmly. Clone size is not always given. Where it is, it says once, few, many or a class for expanded clones.

>TRBV30|TRBJ1-5|TRBD1|many
TGTGCTACTGACAGGGGGATGGGTCAGCCCCAGCATTTT
CATDRGMGQPQHF
>TRBV5-4|TRBJ2-7|TRBD2|once
TGTGCCAGCAGCATTAGCGGGAGGTCCTACGAGCAGTACTTC
CASSISGRSYEQYF
>TRBV5-8|TRBJ1-1|NA|NA
TGTGCCAGCAGCTTGTTCACCGGATCCACTGAAGCTTTCTTT
CASSLFTGSTEAFF
>TRBV5-1|TRBJ2-1|NA|NA
TGCGCCAGCAGCTTTCAGGCGGGAATATACAATGAGCAGTTCTTC
CASSFQAGIYNEQFF
>TRBV12-5|TRBJ1-1|NA|few
TGTGCTAGTGGTTTGGAAACTGGCAACACTGAAGCTTTCTTT
CASGLETGNTEAFF
>TRBV2|TRBJ1-1|NA|few
TGTGCCAGCAGCGCAGGACACTTGATGAACACTGAAGCTTTCTTT
CASSAGHLMNTEAFF
>TRBV5-1|TRBJ1-4|NA|NA
TGCGCCAGCAGCACCAGGGGTTTCAGGGAAAAACTGTTTTTT
CASSTRGFREKLFF
>TRBV27|TRBJ1-5|TRBD1|NA
TGTGCCAGCAGTACAGGGGTAAGGGGCAATCAGCCCCAGCATTTT
CASSTGVRGNQPQHF
>TRBV10-3|TRBJ2-3|NA|NA
TGTGCCATCAAAGTGGGATCTAGCACAGATACGCAGTATTTT
CAIKVGSSTDTQYF
>TRBV29-1|TRBJ1-2|TRBD1|many
TGCAGCGTCATCACTAGGACAGGGAACTATGGCTACACCTTC
CSVITRTGNYGYTF
>TRBV4-2|TRBJ2-7|TRBD2|NA
TGTGCCAGCAGCGACACTAGCGGGAGGGCCTACGAGCAGTACTTC
CASSDTSGRAYEQYF
>TRBV18|TRBJ2-5|NA|few
TGTGCCAGCTCATGGAACCACCGCGGCCCTGCGGACTTC
CASSWNHRGPADF
>TRBV5-6|TRBJ2-2|TRBD1|NA
TGTGCCAGCAACAAATACAGGGGTACCGGGGAGCTGTTTTTT
CASNKYRGTGELFF
>TRBV5-1|TRBJ2-3|NA|NA
TGCGCCAGCAGCCCAGACAGGGAGGGAGATACGCAGTATTTT
CASSPDREGDTQYF
>TRBV7-3|TRBJ2-1|TRBD2|NA
TGTGCCAGCAGCTTTTTAGGACTAGCGAGCAATGAGCAGTTCTTC
CASSFLGLASNEQFF
>TRBV11-3|TRBJ2-5|TRBD2|NA
TGTGCCAGCAGCTTAGCTTTGCGACTAGCGGGTGTAATACAAGAGACCCAGTACTTC
CASSLALRLAGVIQETQYF
>TRBV4-2|TRBJ2-7|NA|NA
TGTGCCAGCAGCCAAGATAGTTTTAGGTCCACCTACGAGCAGTACTTC
CASSQDSFRSTYEQYF
>TRBV5-1|TRBJ2-3|TRBD2|NA
TGCGCCAGCAGGAGACTGGGACTAGCGGGAGGAGATACGCAGTATTTT
CASRRLGLAGGDTQYF
>TRBV27|TRBJ1-5|NA|NA
TGTGCCAGCAGTGTTAACAGGGATCAGCCCCAGCATTTT
CASSVNRDQPQHF
>TRBV2|TRBJ2-1|NA|NA
TGTGCCAGCAGTGGGTTTCATGGGGGCACCGAGCAGTTCTTC
CASSGFHGGTEQFF
>TRBV7-9|TRBJ2-3|NA|NA
TGTGCCAGCAGCTTAGAGCGGACAGATACGCAGTATTTT
CASSLERTDTQYF
>TRBV28|TRBJ1-2|NA|NA
TGTGCCAGCAGTTTTTCGGGGGGACGGTACTATGGCTACACCTTC
CASSFSGGRYYGYTF
>TRBV27|TRBJ2-7|NA|NA
TGTGCCAGTGCGAGGAGGCCCGGCGAGCAGTACTTC
CASARRPGEQYF
>TRBV2|TRBJ2-7|TRBD1|few
TGTGCCAGCAGTCACCCCGGGACAGCCACCTACGAGCAGTACTTC
CASSHPGTATYEQYF
>TRBV2|TRBJ1-1|NA|NA
TGTGCCAGCAGTGAACAGGTTCAACCGGGTTTCTTT
CASSEQVQPGFF
>TRBV29-1|TRBJ2-3|TRBD2|NA
TGCAGCGGAAAAGCGGGAGGCACAGATACGCAGTATTTT
CSGKAGGTDTQYF
>TRBV13|TRBJ2-5|NA|once
TGTGCCAGCAGCATATCCCAGCTATACCAAGAGACCCAGTACTTC
CASSISQLYQETQYF
>TRBV7-2|TRBJ2-5|TRBD2|NA
TGTGCCAGCAGCTTAGGACTAGCGGCAACGCCCCACTTGGAGACCCAGTACTTC
CASSLGLAATPHLETQYF
>TRBV6-5|TRBJ2-3|TRBD2|few
TGTGCCAGCGGAATACACGGGACTACCTCAGATACGCAGTATTTT
CASGIHGTTSDTQYF
>TRBV18|TRBJ1-1|NA|many
TGTGCCAGCTCACCGCTGAGGGTAGAGGGCACTGAAGCTTTCTTT
CASSPLRVEGTEAFF
>TRBV28|TRBJ2-7|NA|NA
TGTGCCAGCAGTCTGGCTGAGCGCGAGCAGTACTTC
CASSLAEREQYF
>TRBV5-4|TRBJ2-7|NA|few
TGTGCCAGCAGCGCCCCCAGCTCCTACGAGCAGTACTTC
CASSAPSSYEQYF
>TRBV5-6|TRBJ2-3|NA|NA
TGTGCCAGCAGCTTCCGGGTGGCAGATACGCAGTATTTT
CASSFRVADTQYF
>TRBV5-1|TRBJ2-1|TRBD2|once
TGCGCCAGCAGCCACGGGGTAGCGGGGTACAATGAGCAGTTCTTC
CASSHGVAGYNEQFF
>TRBV18|TRBJ2-7|NA|NA
TGTGCCAGCTCACCAGAGGGCCGCGAGCAGTACTTC
CASSPEGREQYF
>TRBV30|TRBJ1-4|NA|NA
TGTGCCTGGAGCCAGAAGACAGGCAGCAATGAAAAACTGTTTTTT
CAWSQKTGSNEKLFF
>TRBV7-8|TRBJ1-5|NA|NA
TGTGCCAGCAGCTTTGCCAGCAATCAGCCCCAGCATTTT
CASSFASNQPQHF
>TRBV2|TRBJ2-3|NA|NA
TGTGCCAGCAGGTCTAGCGAAACGCAGTATTTT
CASRSSETQYF
>TRBV5-4|TRBJ1-5|NA|NA
TGTGCCAGCAGCTATGACCCCAGTCAGCCCCAGCATTTT
CASSYDPSQPQHF
>TRBV9|TRBJ2-1|TRBD2|NA
TGTGCCAGCAGCGTCTTCTGGACTAGCGGCTCCTACAATGAGCAGTTCTTC
CASSVFWTSGSYNEQFF
>TRBV5-1|TRBJ2-6|NA|once
TGCGCCAGCAGCTCCTCAGCCGTCTCTGGGGCCAACGTCCTGACTTTC
CASSSSAVSGANVLTF
>TRBV30|TRBJ1-3|NA|NA
TGTGCCTGGTCTCAGGGAGACTCTGGAAACACCATATATTTT
CAWSQGDSGNTIYF
>TRBV15|TRBJ2-7|TRBD2|NA
TGTGCCACCAGCAGAGATGGCGGGAGGCTAGCGGACCTAACCTACGAGCAGTACTTC
CATSRDGGRLADLTYEQYF
>TRBV5-1|TRBJ2-2|TRBD1|NA
TGCGCCAGCAGCTTGGGGGTGACAGGGGCCGGCGGGGAGCTGTTTTTT
CASSLGVTGAGGELFF
>TRBV27|TRBJ2-1|TRBD1|NA
TGTGCCAGCAGTCGACGGACAGGGGACAATGAGCAGTTCTTC
CASSRRTGDNEQFF
>TRBV5-4|TRBJ2-7|NA|NA
TGTGCCAGCAGCTTGGCTCCGGACTGCGAGCAGTACTTC
CASSLAPDCEQYF